The clone carrying this T cell receptor beta chain was recorded only once. Its antigen is not known. This record comes from a study of T cells in lung cancer brain metastases. Overall study: About 85% of the roughly 20 patients had smoked, with a median of around 43 pack-years. Study-wide points: Fragmented FFPE DNA may have left the infiltrating repertoire incompletely captured.

V was shortened by 5 bases and J by 5 bases, with 11 bases between the two germline ends. This CDR3 contains 13 residues. The V gene's germline CDR1 is SGHTS and CDR2 YDEGEE. About 5 deparaffinized, unstained 10 um sections supplied tumor areas macrodissected using marked H&E slides as a guide. This table comes from immunoSEQ multiplex PCR, and its TCRdb copy is limited to in-frame clones, with some not included. The sample contains some 4,500 clones, 88% of which appear only once. Sequencing input: tumor tissue from the primary lung tumor. The clonotype comes from a woman between 50 and 59 years old with non-small cell lung cancer. The rearrangement uses TRBV5-8 and TRBJ1-5; D is perhaps TRBD1 (5 bases). This CDR3 reads CASRGAVDQPQHF. The CDR3 DNA sequence: TGTGCCAGCAGAGGGGCTGTGGATCAGCCCCAGCATTTT.